This T cell receptor beta chain was captured by sequencing in a study of blood T cell repertoires in COVID-19. With 0 bases clipped from V and 8 bases from J, the junction kept 6 bases outside the gene matches. Germline CDR1 reads SGDLS; CDR2 reads YYNGEE. This CDR3 comprises 16 residues. Profiling relied on immunoSEQ multiplex PCR, and the TCRdb table lists in-frame clones only, not all of them. The sample includes 170,000 or so clones, approximately 84% of them seen just once. This sequence originates from a young man with active or convalescent COVID-19. The V gene is TRBV9, the J gene TRBJ2-1, with 12 positions matching TRBD2. The specimen sequenced was peripheral blood. CDR3 residues: CASSVELAGGIDEQFF. The CDR3 DNA reads as TGTGCCAGCAGCGTAGAACTAGCGGGAGGAATCGATGAGCAGTTCTTC.